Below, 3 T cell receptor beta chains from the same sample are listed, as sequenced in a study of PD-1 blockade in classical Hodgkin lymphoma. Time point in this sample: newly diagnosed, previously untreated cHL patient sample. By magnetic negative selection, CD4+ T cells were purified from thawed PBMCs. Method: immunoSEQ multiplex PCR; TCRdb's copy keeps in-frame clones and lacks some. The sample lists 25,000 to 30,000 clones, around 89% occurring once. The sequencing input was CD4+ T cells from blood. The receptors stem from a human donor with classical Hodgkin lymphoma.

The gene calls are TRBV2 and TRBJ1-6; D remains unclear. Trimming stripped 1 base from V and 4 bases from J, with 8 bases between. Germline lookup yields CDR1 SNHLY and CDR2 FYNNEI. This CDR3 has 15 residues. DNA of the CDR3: TGTGCCAGCAGTGAAGAAATAAGTTATAATTCACCCCTCCACTTT. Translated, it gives CASSEEISYNSPLHF.

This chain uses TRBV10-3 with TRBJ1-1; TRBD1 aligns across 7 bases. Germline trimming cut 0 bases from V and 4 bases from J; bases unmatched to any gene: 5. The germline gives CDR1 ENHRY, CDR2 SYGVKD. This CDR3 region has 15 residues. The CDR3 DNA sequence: TGTGCCATCAGTGAGTCGCAGGGGGTGGTCACTGAAGCTTTCTTT. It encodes CAISESQGVVTEAFF.

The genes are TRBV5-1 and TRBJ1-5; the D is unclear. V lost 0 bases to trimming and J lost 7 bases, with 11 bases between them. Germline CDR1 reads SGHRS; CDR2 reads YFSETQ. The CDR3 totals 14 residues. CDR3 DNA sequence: TGCGCCAGCAGCTTGGGGGGTGAGGGACAGCCCCAGCATTTT. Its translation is CASSLGGEGQPQHF.